Given below is one TCR beta chain in context. Its specificity is unknown. This specimen comes from a study of OX40 agonist ivuxolimab in advanced cancers. Study findings and constraints: CD4+ and CD8+ blood T cells expanded clonally by week 6 at 0.1 to 3.0 mg/kg. Mean expanded clone counts were higher in CD8+ than CD4+ T cells. Several nonresponders also turned out to have low normalized T-cell clonal expansion.

Here immunoSEQ multiplex PCR was the method, and the copy in TCRdb shows in-frame clones only, minus some. This sample yields fewer than 90,000 clones, of which approximately 89% are seen a single time; around 0.4% belongs to the top ten. Germline trimming cut 7 bases from V and 3 bases from J; bases unmatched to any gene: 12. Per germline, CDR1 SEHNR and CDR2 FQNEAQ (reference sequence). The CDR3 is 15 residues long. The J gene is TRBJ2-7, the V gene TRBV7-9; 7 nucleotides agree with TRBD1. The source material was CD4+ or CD8+ T cells sorted from blood, sampled in a trial of the OX40 agonist ivuxolimab. The source is an adult with an advanced solid tumor such as melanoma, head and neck, liver or kidney cancer. The CDR3 bases are TGTGCCAGCACCCTGACACAGGGGAATAACTACGAGCAGTACTTC. Translation gives CASTLTQGNNYEQYF.